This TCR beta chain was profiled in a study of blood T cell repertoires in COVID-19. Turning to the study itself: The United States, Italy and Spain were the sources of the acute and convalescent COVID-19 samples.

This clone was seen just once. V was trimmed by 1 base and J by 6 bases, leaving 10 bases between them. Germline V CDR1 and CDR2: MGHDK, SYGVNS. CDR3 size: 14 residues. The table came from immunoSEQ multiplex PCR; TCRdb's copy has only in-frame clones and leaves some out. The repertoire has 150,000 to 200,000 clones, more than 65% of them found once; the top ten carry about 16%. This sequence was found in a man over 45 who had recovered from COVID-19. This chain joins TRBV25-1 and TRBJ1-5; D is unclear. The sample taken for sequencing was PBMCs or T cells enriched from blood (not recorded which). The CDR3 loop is CASSESESAQPQHF. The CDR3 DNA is TGTGCCAGCAGTGAATCGGAAAGCGCTCAGCCCCAGCATTTT. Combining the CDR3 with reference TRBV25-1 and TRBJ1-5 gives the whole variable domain EADIYQTPRYLVIGTGKKITLECSQTMGHDKMYWYQQDPGMELHLIHYSYGVNSTEKGDLSSESTVSRIRTEHFPLTLESARPSHTSQYLCASSESESAQPQHFGDGTRLSIL.